These 17 T cell receptor beta chains were all obtained from the same sample, sequenced in a study of cytomegalovirus exposure and HLA in healthy donors. Data came from immunoSEQ multiplex PCR; TCRdb stores just in-frame clones and leaves some out. The sample holds roughly 120,000 clones, around 88% seen once. The sample was PBMCs. The receptors come from a man younger than 30 in good health and CMV-seronegative.

This chain uses TRBV27 with TRBJ1-1; 7 bases map to TRBD1. V trimming: 6 bases; J trimming: 4 bases; junction bases outside the gene matches: 11. The CDR3 sequence is 15 residues long. Germline V gene lookup returns CDR1 MNHEY and CDR2 SMNVEV (reference sequence). The CDR3 nucleotides are TGTGCCAGCAGAACACAGGGGAGGTTAGTCACTGAAGCTTTCTTT. It is translated as CASRTQGRLVTEAFF.

The chain carries TRBV28 and TRBJ1-2; tentative D call: TRBD1 (6 bases). V dropped 1 base and J dropped 9 bases, with 15 bases sitting between them. Germline V gene sequence: CDR1 MDHEN, CDR2 SYDVKM. The CDR3 has 14 residues. The CDR3 loop is CASSLSVTGGSYTF. CDR3 nucleotide sequence: TGTGCCAGCAGTTTATCGGTCACGGGGGGCAGCTACACCTTC.

A single count supports this clone. This sequence joins TRBV2 and TRBJ2-7, with TRBD2 matching 8 bases. The CDR3 consists of 15 residues. The germline V gene has CDR1 SNHLY and CDR2 FYNNEI. With V trimmed by 7 bases and J by 4 bases, 12 bases remained unmatched. The CDR3 sequence: CASKENPGGPYEQYF. CDR3 DNA sequence: TGTGCCAGCAAAGAGAACCCGGGGGGGCCTTACGAGCAGTACTTC.

J is TRBJ2-7 and V is TRBV7-8, with D hard to call. This CDR3 has 14 amino acids. With 3 bases removed from V and 9 bases from J, the gap between germline ends came to 18 bases. The germline V gene encodes CDR1 SGHVS and CDR2 FQNEAQ. The CDR3 region is CASSLLMNAVWQYF. The CDR3 DNA is TGTGCCAGCAGCTTGTTAATGAATGCGGTGTGGCAGTACTTC.

V gene TRBV27 combines with J gene TRBJ2-7; a possible D gene is TRBD1 (6 bases). Per the germline V gene, CDR1 is MNHEY and CDR2 is SMNVEV (reference sequence). This CDR3 comprises 14 residues. The V end lost 2 bases, the J end lost 4 bases, and 12 bases lay between the germline ends. The CDR3 region has the DNA TGTGCCAGCAGTTTAGCGGCAGGGGCATACGAGCAGTACTTC. Translating it yields CASSLAAGAYEQYF.

There are a few counts of this clone. The J gene is TRBJ1-5, the V gene TRBV28; 7 bases align to TRBD1. V dropped 7 bases and J dropped 0; count of bases not matched to a gene: 9. Per the germline V gene, CDR1 is MDHEN and CDR2 is SYDVKM. The CDR3 is made up of 16 amino acids. The CDR3 nucleotides read TGTGCCAGCACCGAAGAACAGGGGATTAGCAATCAGCCCCAGCATTTT. It is translated as CASTEEQGISNQPQHF.

The chain employs TRBV7-6 and TRBJ2-7; perhaps TRBD1 as D (5 bases). V was shortened by 5 bases and J by 1 base, with 21 bases between the two germline ends. The CDR3 totals 17 residues. CDR1 is SGHVS and CDR2 is FNYEAQ in the germline V gene. CDR3 nucleotides: TGTGCCAGCAGCCCAGGGTATGGCAGCAGGAGTTCCTACGAGCAGTACTTC. This translates into CASSPGYGSRSSYEQYF.

The chain has TRBV28 and TRBJ2-7; perhaps TRBD1 as D (5 bases). The CDR3 has 12 residues. In germline, CDR1 is MDHEN, CDR2 SYDVKM. V lost 5 bases, J lost 5 bases, and 10 bases lay in between. CDR3 DNA: TGTGCCAGCAGTCCCCAGGGCCACGAGCAGTACTTC. Translation gives CASSPQGHEQYF.

This clone was detected a few times. CDR3: CASSALGASTGELFF. CDR3 sequence (DNA): TGTGCCAGCAGTGCGCTTGGGGCAAGCACCGGGGAGCTGTTTTTT. J is TRBJ2-2 and V is TRBV7-9; tentative D call: TRBD1 (5 bases). This CDR3 spans 15 amino acids. Germline loops: CDR1 SEHNR, CDR2 FQNEAQ (reference sequence). V gave up 6 bases and J gave up 4 bases, with 15 bases separating them. Looking up the rest from reference TRBV7-9 and TRBJ2-2 gives the full variable domain: DTGVSQNPRHKITKRGQNVTFRCDPISEHNRLYWYRQTLGQGPEFLTYFQNEAQLEKSRLLSDRFSAERPKGSFSTLEIQRTEQGDSAMYLCASSALGASTGELFFGEGSRLTVL.

For the CDR3, the DNA is TGTGCCAGCAGCTTTTGGGGACTACCCTCCTACAATGAGCAGTTCTTC. Its translation is CASSFWGLPSYNEQFF. The genes are TRBV7-2 and TRBJ2-1; 7 bases fit TRBD2. With V trimmed by 3 bases and J by 0 bases, 5 bases remained unmatched. CDR1 and CDR2 (germline): SGHTA, FQGNSA. There are 16 residues in the CDR3.

Note on this clone: One end of the junction fails to match germline, which may point to a read error. Other DNA sequences from this sample encode an identical CDR3 as well. The chain employs TRBV6-1 and TRBJ2-7, with a tentative D call TRBD1 (5 bases). The CDR3 has 13 amino acids. The germline V gene encodes CDR1 MNHNS and CDR2 SASEGT. CDR3 nucleotide sequence: TGTGCCAGCAGTGACAGGGATCTCTACGAACAGTACTTC. This codes for CASSDRDLYEQYF.

The chain recombines TRBV15 with TRBJ2-1; TRBD2 matches at 9 bases. Germline CDR1 and CDR2: LNHNV and YYDKDF (reference sequence). Trimming removed 3 bases from V and 6 bases from J; junction bases left unmatched: 6. The CDR3 consists of 15 residues. The CDR3 loop reads CATSRRAGGGNEQFF. The CDR3 nucleotides read TGTGCCACCAGCAGGAGAGCGGGAGGTGGCAATGAGCAGTTCTTC.

V usage is TRBV4-2 and J usage is TRBJ2-2, with 9 bases matching TRBD1. Germline CDR1 reads LGHNA; CDR2 reads YNFKEQ. Trimming took 0 bases from V and 4 from J; bases not matched to a gene: 3. The CDR3 is 16 residues long. The chain's CDR3 is CASSQETGGGTGELFF. In nucleotides, the CDR3 is TGTGCCAGCAGCCAAGAGACAGGGGGTGGCACCGGGGAGCTGTTTTTT.

The rearrangement links TRBV21-1 to TRBJ2-5; the table gives TRBD2 as D, unverified against the DNA. TRBV21-1 is an annotated pseudogene. The CDR3 consists of 17 residues. The CDR3 spells CASQPRRNIAGGETQYF. CDR3 DNA: TGTGCCAGTCAGCCACGAAGAAATATAGCGGGAGGAGAGACCCAGTACTTC.

This chain links TRBV4-1 with TRBJ2-5; the D is unclear. Trimming took 1 base from V and 0 from J, leaving 9 bases between them. Germline V gene lookup returns CDR1 MGHRA and CDR2 YSYEKL. There are 15 residues in the CDR3. The CDR3 DNA is TGCGCCAGCAGCCAAGCGGCGGATTACCAAGAGACCCAGTACTTC. This gives the protein CASSQAADYQETQYF.

In DNA form, the CDR3 reads TGTGCCAGCAGTACACTAGCGGGAGCATTAGATACGCAGTATTTT. Encoded protein: CASSTLAGALDTQYF. The chain joins TRBV27 to TRBJ2-3; 11 nucleotides agree with TRBD2. The V gene end was trimmed by 5 bases and the J gene end by 5 bases; junction bases not matched to a gene: 6. CDR1 is MNHEY and CDR2 is SMNVEV in the germline V gene (reference sequence). This CDR3 is 15 amino acids long.

The CDR3 sequence is CASSFSAGGANEQFF. CDR3 DNA: TGTGCCAGCAGCTTTTCGGCGGGGGGGGCAAATGAGCAGTTCTTC. The gene calls are TRBV7-6 and TRBJ2-1; 9 nucleotides align to TRBD2. CDR3 length equals 15 residues. V gave up 3 bases and J gave up 7 bases; unmatched junction bases: 7. Germline V gene sequence: CDR1 SGHVS, CDR2 FNYEAQ.